These 9 T cell receptor beta chains were all obtained from the same sample, sequenced in a study of blood T cell repertoires in COVID-19. Measured with immunoSEQ multiplex PCR; TCRdb has only the in-frame clones, and not every one. The sample consists of some 300,000 clones, nearly 90% of them appearing once. Sequencing was performed on PBMCs or T cells enriched from blood (not recorded which). The source of these receptors is a woman aged 45-65 years who had been exposed to COVID-19.

This clone has just a few counts. The V gene is TRBV4-1, the J gene TRBJ1-6; D remains ambiguous. V lost 1 base, J lost 0 bases, and 4 bases lay in between. From germline, CDR1 is MGHRA and CDR2 YSYEKL. This CDR3 is 15 amino acids long. CDR3 coding DNA: TGCGCCAGCAGCCAAGGGAGCTCCTATAATTCACCCCTCCACTTT. Amino acids: CASSQGSSYNSPLHF.

The V and J genes are TRBV19 and TRBJ1-1; 8 nucleotides agree with TRBD1. CDR3 length: 13 amino acids. Per the germline V gene, CDR1 is LNHDA and CDR2 is SQIVND (reference sequence). V lost 6 bases to trimming and J lost 4 bases; unmatched junction nucleotides: 4. The CDR3 DNA sequence: TGTGCCAGTAGGGACAGGGTATTCACTGAAGCTTTCTTT. Its protein product is CASRDRVFTEAFF.

V and J are TRBV19 and TRBJ2-2; 7 nucleotides line up with TRBD1. The CDR3 is 16 amino acids. V gave up 0 bases and J gave up 5 bases; unmatched junction bases: 6. Germline loops: CDR1 LNHDA, CDR2 SQIVND (reference sequence). In DNA form, the CDR3 reads TGTGCCAGTAGTATAGATCGGGACAGCCCGACCGGGGAGCTGTTTTTT. Protein product: CASSIDRDSPTGELFF.

J is TRBJ1-1 and V is TRBV10-3; 10 bases map to TRBD1. There are 14 residues in the CDR3. V lost 6 bases, J lost 4 bases, and 5 bases stayed unmatched. Germline V lookup: CDR1 ENHRY, CDR2 SYGVKD. The CDR3 protein is CAISDRGLGTEAFF. The CDR3 nucleotides are TGTGCCATCAGCGACAGGGGGCTAGGCACTGAAGCTTTCTTT.

This clone has a single count. The CDR3 loop reads CATSLSRYNSPLHF. CDR3 nucleotides: TGTGCCACCAGTTTGAGCCGATATAATTCACCCCTCCACTTT. The gene calls are TRBV15 and TRBJ1-6; D ambiguous. Trimming cost V 6 bases and J 4 bases, with 10 bases left between them. The germline CDR1 and CDR2 sequences are LNHNV and YYDKDF (reference sequence). CDR3 length equals 14 residues. Full variable domain (outside the CDR3, taken from reference TRBV15 and TRBJ1-6): DAMVIQNPRYQVTQFGKPVTLSCSQTLNHNVMYWYQQKSSQAPKLLFHYYDKDFNNEADTPDNFQSRRPNTSFCFLDIRSPGLGDTAMYLCATSLSRYNSPLHFGNGTRLTVT.

This clone was observed a handful of times. This sequence joins TRBV18 and TRBJ1-4, with 9 bases that match TRBD1. Germline V gives CDR1 KGHSH, CDR2 LQKENI. The V segment lost 3 bases and the J segment 8 bases; nucleotides outside the gene matches: 7. The CDR3 runs to 15 residues. CDR3 nucleotide sequence: TGTGCCAGCTCACCCCCGGGGACAGGGAGGGAAAAACTGTTTTTT. It translates to CASSPPGTGREKLFF.

The V call is TRBV11-2, the J call TRBJ1-4; 8 positions agree with TRBD1. Per the germline V gene, CDR1 is SGHAT and CDR2 is FQNNGV. The ends lost 2 bases at V and 7 bases at J; junction bases unmatched: 9. The CDR3 has 16 amino acids. This CDR3 reads CASSLSLPTGAEKLFF. The CDR3 coding sequence is TGTGCCAGCAGCTTAAGTCTCCCGACAGGGGCTGAAAAACTGTTTTTT.

The V and J genes are TRBV28 and TRBJ1-4, with D possibly being TRBD1 (5 bases). The V gene lost 6 bases and the J gene lost 4 bases, with 15 bases spanning the gap. This CDR3 contains 15 residues. The V gene's germline CDR1 is MDHEN and CDR2 SYDVKM. The CDR3 sequence is CASSVAGGINEKLFF. The CDR3 region has the DNA TGTGCCAGCAGCGTGGCCGGGGGAATTAATGAAAAACTGTTTTTT. The full variable domain, with the rest looked up from reference TRBV28 and TRBJ1-4, is DVKVTQSSRYLVKRTGEKVFLECVQDMDHENMFWYRQDPGLGLRLIYFSYDVKMKEKGDIPEGYSVSREKKERFSLILESASTNQTSMYLCASSVAGGINEKLFFGSGTQLSVL.

Only one count was recorded for this clone. J is TRBJ2-7 and V is TRBV5-1; D is uncertain. This CDR3 has 13 residues. Germline V lookup: CDR1 SGHRS, CDR2 YFSETQ. V lost 2 bases and J lost 6, with 12 bases in between. The CDR3 loop reads CASSFNSYSEQYF. CDR3 coding DNA: TGCGCCAGCAGCTTCAACAGTTATTCCGAGCAGTACTTC.